The clone carrying this T cell receptor (beta chain) was recorded only once. Its antigen is unidentified. Libraries were prepared by immunoSEQ multiplex PCR; TCRdb keeps only in-frame clonotypes and omits some of them. The data show 250,000 to 300,000 clones, 80% to 90% seen once. The data were obtained in a study of Ad26.COV2.S vaccination and SARS-CoV-2 variants. Regarding the study as a whole: Similar non-spike TCR breadth was seen in vaccine and placebo recipients.

Trimming removed 6 bases from V and 2 bases from J; junction bases left unmatched: 9. The CDR3 extends over 15 amino acids. CDR1 is MNHEY and CDR2 is SVGAGI in the germline V gene. Treatment described: about 20 received Ad26.COV2.S at low or high dose, single or two shots; several received placebo; per-sample allocation not given. Specimens were obtained on day 63 following the first vaccine or placebo injection. This adult donor, from Boston, was 18-55 years old. Immunization relied on an Ad26 vector, which expressed Wuhan-strain SARS-CoV-2 spike. The starting material was peripheral blood, obtained in a trial of Ad26.COV2.S vaccine versus placebo. V is TRBV6-5 and J is TRBJ2-7, with TRBD2 matching over 8 bases. The receptor's source is a person between 18 and 60 years old who received the Ad26.COV2.S COVID-19 vaccine or a placebo. For the CDR3, the DNA is TGTGCCAGCAGCCAAACGGCGGGAGGCCCCTACGAGCAGTACTTC. It codes for CASSQTAGGPYEQYF.